Following are 8 T cell receptor beta chains from one sample sequenced in a study of blood T cell repertoires in COVID-19. Generated by immunoSEQ multiplex PCR, the TCRdb table keeps only in-frame clones and is missing some. Among tens of thousands of clones listed, 87% were seen once. The specimen sequenced was peripheral blood. The source is a male donor with acute or convalescent COVID-19.

The chain links TRBV6-5 to TRBJ2-1; a possible D gene is TRBD1 (6 bases). V was cut by 2 bases and J by 8 bases, with 19 bases left in between. Germline CDR1 and CDR2: MNHEY and SVGAGI. The CDR3 spans 16 residues. The CDR3 DNA reads TGTGCCAGCAGTTACCTACCGCGATTACAGGGCGATGAGCAGTTCTTC. Translating it yields CASSYLPRLQGDEQFF.

The rearrangement joins TRBV7-2 to TRBJ1-4; D is possibly TRBD1 (5 bases). Germline CDR1 reads SGHTA; CDR2 reads FQGNSA. The CDR3 extends over 16 amino acids. V lost 5 bases, J lost 0 bases, and 13 bases lay in between. The CDR3 bases are TGTGCCAGCAGCCCCACAGGAGGGGCAACTAATGAAAAACTGTTTTTT. Its translation is CASSPTGGATNEKLFF.

The rearrangement uses TRBV9 and TRBJ2-5; TRBD2 agrees at 13 bases. The CDR3 has 18 amino acids. The V gene end was trimmed by 0 bases and the J gene end by 5 bases; junction bases not matched to a gene: 10. The germline gives CDR1 SGDLS, CDR2 YYNGEE. The CDR3 sequence: CASSVGLAGGSSGETQYF. The CDR3 bases are TGTGCCAGCAGCGTAGGACTAGCGGGGGGCTCCAGTGGGGAGACCCAGTACTTC. Looking up the rest from reference TRBV9 and TRBJ2-5 gives the full variable domain: DSGVTQTPKHLITATGQRVTLRCSPRSGDLSVYWYQQSLDQGLQFLIQYYNGEERAKGNILERFSAQQFPDLHSELNLSSLELGDSALYFCASSVGLAGGSSGETQYFGPGTRLLVL.

The V gene is TRBV10-3, the J gene TRBJ2-1, with 9 bases identical to TRBD1. The germline V gene has CDR1 ENHRY and CDR2 SYGVKD. The ends lost 2 bases at V and 5 bases at J; junction bases unmatched: 7. This CDR3 comprises 16 residues. For the CDR3, the DNA is TGTGCCATCAGTGAGACTGCCGGGACAGGGAACAATGAGCAGTTCTTC. Residues: CAISETAGTGNNEQFF.

V is TRBV6-1 and J is TRBJ2-3; 13 nucleotides match TRBD2. In germline, CDR1 is MNHNS, CDR2 SASEGT. The CDR3 sequence is 19 residues long. V shed 1 base, J shed 4 bases, and the junction held 11 bases outside the gene matches. This CDR3 reads CASSEGRLAGGPRPDTQYF. The CDR3 coding sequence is TGTGCCAGCAGTGAAGGGAGACTAGCGGGGGGCCCCCGGCCAGATACGCAGTATTTT.

The CDR3 region is CASSIDSVGGYTF. The CDR3 coding sequence is TGTGCCAGTAGTATTGACTCGGTTGGAGGCTACACCTTC. The chain carries TRBV19 and TRBJ1-2; D uncertain. The CDR3 has 13 amino acids. V was pared by 3 bases and J by 8 bases, with 13 bases between. The germline V gene encodes CDR1 LNHDA and CDR2 SQIVND (reference sequence).

V gene TRBV7-8 combines with J gene TRBJ2-1, with a weak D call TRBD2 (7 bases). This CDR3 comprises 14 residues. The V end lost 7 bases, the J end lost 6 bases, and 16 bases lay between the germline ends. The V gene's germline CDR1 is SGHVS and CDR2 FQNEAQ. CDR3 protein: CASISTGGPNEQFF. As DNA, the CDR3 is TGTGCCAGCATTTCTACGGGGGGCCCCAATGAGCAGTTCTTC.

This chain joins TRBV6-5 and TRBJ2-7, with 10 positions matching TRBD2. Losses at the gene ends were 6 bases for V and 7 bases for J; bases not matched to a gene: 9. Germline CDR1 MNHEY, CDR2 SVGAGI. The CDR3 covers 14 residues. Here the CDR3 reads CASRKSGGAAEQYF. The CDR3 DNA reads as TGTGCCAGCAGAAAAAGCGGGGGGGCGGCAGAGCAGTACTTC.